This is a list of T cell receptor beta chains from one sample in a study of cytomegalovirus exposure and HLA in healthy donors. Using immunoSEQ multiplex PCR, the repertoire was profiled, and TCRdb retains in-frame clones only, with some absent. The profile shows over 85,000 clones, 65% to 80% of them singletons. The sample was PBMCs. These TCRs come from a man aged 25-45 years in good health and CMV-seropositive. CDR3s include the opening cysteine and the closing phenylalanine or tryptophan. A D gene is named only where the DNA matches it firmly. Clone sizes are given selectively: once, few, many, or a class where the clone is expanded.

- | TRBJ2-7 | TRBV15 | - | CATSEAVSASEQYF | TGTGCCACCAGCGAGGCCGTATCAGCCTCCGAGCAGTACTTC
once | TRBJ1-3 | TRBV28 | TRBD1 | CASSYKTDRSGNTIYF | TGTGCCAGCAGTTATAAGACGGACAGGTCTGGAAACACCATATATTTT
- | TRBJ2-1 | TRBV5-5 | - | CASSLYSGDEQFF | TGTGCCAGCAGCTTGTACTCCGGGGATGAGCAGTTCTTC
- | TRBJ2-3 | TRBV6-5 | TRBD2 | CASSYSIAGGPDTQYF | TGTGCCAGCAGTTACTCGATAGCGGGGGGCCCAGATACGCAGTATTTT
- | TRBJ1-1 | TRBV5-1 | - | CASSLLLNTEAFF | TGCGCCAGCAGCTTGCTTTTGAACACTGAAGCTTTCTTT
- | TRBJ1-2 | TRBV2 | - | CASKGSANNYGYTF | TGTGCCAGCAAGGGGTCGGCGAACAACTATGGCTACACCTTC
- | TRBJ2-2 | TRBV6-6 | - | CASISRGSNTGELFF | TGTGCCAGCATCTCCAGGGGCTCGAACACCGGGGAGCTGTTTTTT
- | TRBJ1-5 | TRBV2 | - | CASSEGGRSLNQPQHF | TGTGCCAGCAGTGAGGGGGGACGTTCTCTCAATCAGCCCCAGCATTTT
- | TRBJ2-2 | TRBV9 | TRBD2 | CASSIPTSGEDTGELFF | TGTGCCAGCAGCATACCGACTAGCGGGGAGGACACCGGGGAGCTGTTTTTT
- | TRBJ2-7 | TRBV27 | TRBD1 | CASSLTGGPYEQYF | TGTGCCAGCAGTTTGACAGGGGGCCCCTACGAGCAGTACTTC
- | TRBJ2-7 | TRBV18 | TRBD1 | CASSPAGQGNYEQYF | TGTGCCAGCTCACCCGCTGGACAGGGGAACTACGAGCAGTACTTC
few | TRBJ2-2 | TRBV19 | TRBD1 | CASSILRGLKGGELFF | TGTGCCAGTAGTATCCTCAGGGGGCTAAAGGGCGGGGAGCTGTTTTTT
- | TRBJ1-1 | TRBV11-2 | TRBD1 | CASSSHRGKDTEAFF | TGTGCCAGCAGCTCCCACAGGGGGAAAGACACTGAAGCTTTCTTT
- | TRBJ1-2 | TRBV4-3 | - | CASSQDPGRGNYGYTF | TGCGCCAGCAGCCAAGACCCGGGGCGGGGGAACTATGGCTACACCTTC
- | TRBJ2-7 | TRBV11-2 | TRBD2 | CASSLMGLAGEAYEQYF | TGTGCCAGCAGCCTAATGGGACTAGCGGGGGAAGCCTACGAGCAGTACTTC
- | TRBJ1-6 | TRBV18 | TRBD1 | CASSPSGQGGYSPLHF | TGTGCCAGCTCACCATCGGGACAGGGGGGGTATTCACCCCTCCACTTT
- | TRBJ1-1 | TRBV25-1 | - | CASSPYRASTEAFF | TGTGCCAGCAGCCCGTACAGGGCGAGTACTGAAGCTTTCTTT
- | TRBJ1-1 | TRBV6-1 | - | CASSPRGGTEAFF | TGTGCCAGCAGTCCAAGGGGGGGTACTGAAGCTTTCTTT
- | TRBJ1-2 | TRBV6-1 | TRBD1 | CASSEVTGQDYGYTF | TGTGCCAGCAGTGAAGTGACAGGGCAGGACTATGGCTACACCTTC
- | TRBJ2-7 | TRBV27 | TRBD2 | CASSFGSLAGGYEQYF | TGTGCCAGCAGTTTTGGCTCCCTAGCGGGGGGGTATGAGCAGTACTTC
few | TRBJ1-2 | TRBV2 | - | CASRGGAGYTF | TGTGCCAGCAGAGGGGGGGCTGGCTACACCTTC
- | TRBJ2-2 | TRBV11-3 | - | CASSPPREELFF | TGTGCCAGCAGCCCCCCGCGGGAGGAGCTGTTTTTT
- | TRBJ1-1 | TRBV30 | - | CAWSEGLRNTEAFF | TGTGCCTGGAGCGAAGGACTCCGTAACACTGAAGCTTTCTTT
- | TRBJ2-7 | TRBV4-1 | - | CASSLLTVTSFQQYF | TGCGCCAGCAGCCTGCTAACAGTTACCTCCTTTCAGCAGTACTTC
few | TRBJ2-1 | TRBV4-3 | TRBD2 | CASSQDGLAANQFF | TGCGCCAGCAGCCAAGATGGGCTAGCGGCAAACCAGTTCTTC
- | TRBJ1-4 | TRBV29-1 | - | CSALGYDRLFF | TGCAGCGCGTTGGGATACGACAGGCTGTTTTTT
few | TRBJ2-7 | TRBV11-3 | - | CASSFGQATYEQYF | TGTGCCAGCAGCTTCGGTCAGGCGACCTACGAGCAGTACTTC
- | TRBJ1-2 | TRBV6-5 | - | CASSYSKPRDYGYTF | TGTGCCAGCAGTTACTCGAAGCCCAGGGACTATGGCTACACCTTC
- | TRBJ2-7 | TRBV7-6 | TRBD1 | CASSLGPRDRAYEQYF | TGTGCCAGCAGCTTAGGGCCGCGTGACAGGGCCTACGAGCAGTACTTC
- | TRBJ1-2 | TRBV5-1 | TRBD1 | CASSYDRDNYGYTF | TGCGCCAGCAGCTACGACAGGGATAACTATGGCTACACCTTC
- | TRBJ1-2 | TRBV30 | TRBD1 | CAWTYGTEYGYTF | TGTGCCTGGACCTACGGGACAGAATATGGCTACACCTTC
- | TRBJ2-2 | TRBV29-1 | - | CSVERQNTGELFF | TGCAGCGTTGAACGACAGAACACCGGGGAGCTGTTTTTT
- | TRBJ1-5 | TRBV19 | TRBD1 | CASSIDGTGEDQPQHF | TGTGCCAGTAGTATAGATGGGACAGGGGAGGATCAGCCCCAGCATTTT
- | TRBJ1-1 | TRBV7-9 | - | CASSLSGTEAFF | TGTGCCAGCAGCTTATCCGGCACTGAAGCTTTCTTT
- | TRBJ2-1 | TRBV5-8 | TRBD2 | CASRVWGGSDNEQFF | TGTGCCAGCAGGGTGTGGGGGGGATCGGACAATGAGCAGTTCTTC
- | TRBJ1-2 | TRBV29-1 | TRBD1 | CSVARTGDYGYTF | TGCAGCGTAGCCCGCACAGGGGACTATGGCTACACCTTC
once | TRBJ2-1 | TRBV11-3 | - | CASSLDQLGQFF | TGTGCCAGCAGCTTAGATCAGCTAGGGCAGTTCTTC
- | TRBJ2-1 | TRBV12-5 | - | CASGLGATSQQFF | TGTGCTAGTGGTTTGGGGGCCACCTCCCAACAGTTCTTC
- | TRBJ1-1 | TRBV6-1 | - | CASSDPGSGVAEAFF | TGTGCCAGCAGTGACCCGGGGTCAGGTGTGGCTGAAGCTTTCTTT
- | TRBJ1-6 | TRBV15 | - | CATSRDSEFNSPLHF | TGTGCCACCAGCAGAGATTCCGAGTTTAATTCACCCCTCCACTTT
few | TRBJ1-4 | TRBV5-1 | TRBD1 | CASSVSGQGRREEKLFF | TGCGCCAGCAGCGTATCGGGACAGGGGCGCCGGGAAGAAAAACTGTTTTTT
- | TRBJ2-2 | TRBV7-3 | TRBD1 | CASSLRTGQGGNTGELFF | TGTGCCAGCAGCTTGAGGACAGGACAGGGAGGAAACACCGGGGAGCTGTTTTTT
- | TRBJ1-3 | TRBV6-5 | - | CASSYSSQGDGNTIYF | TGTGCCAGCAGTTACTCAAGCCAGGGTGACGGAAACACCATATATTTT
- | TRBJ2-7 | TRBV5-1 | TRBD1 | CASSLGTGETSYEQYF | TGCGCCAGCAGCCTAGGGACAGGAGAAACCTCCTACGAGCAGTACTTC
- | TRBJ1-3 | TRBV28 | - | CASSFPTRNTIYF | TGTGCCAGCAGTTTCCCCACTAGGAACACCATATATTTT
- | TRBJ1-2 | TRBV6-1 | - | CASSEIGGYLNMGYTF | TGTGCCAGCAGTGAAATCGGGGGGTACTTGAATATGGGCTACACCTTC
- | TRBJ2-1 | TRBV5-8 | TRBD2 | CASSFFKTSNSYNEQFF | TGTGCCAGCAGCTTCTTCAAGACTAGCAACTCCTACAATGAGCAGTTCTTC
once | TRBJ1-5 | TRBV25-1 | TRBD1 | CASSEHTTGTGGNQPQHF | TGTGCCAGCAGTGAACACACCACCGGGACAGGGGGCAATCAGCCCCAGCATTTT
few | TRBJ1-1 | TRBV7-9 | - | CASSSRGVNTEAFF | TGTGCCAGCAGCTCCAGGGGTGTTAACACTGAAGCTTTCTTT
- | TRBJ2-1 | TRBV19 | - | CASSIGAGFYNEQFF | TGTGCCAGTAGTATAGGGGCAGGGTTCTACAATGAGCAGTTCTTC
- | TRBJ1-4 | TRBV11-2 | TRBD1 | CASSLGTGDEKLFF | TGTGCCAGCAGCCTGGGGACAGGGGATGAAAAACTGTTTTTT
- | TRBJ2-7 | TRBV5-1 | - | CASSFTSQYEQYF | TGCGCCAGCAGCTTTACTTCACAGTACGAGCAGTACTTC
- | TRBJ2-7 | TRBV27 | - | CASSLSLLEEQYF | TGTGCCAGCAGTTTATCGCTCCTGGAGGAGCAGTACTTC